This TCR beta chain was recorded in a study of blood T cell repertoires in COVID-19. Across the study: The origin of the acute and convalescent COVID-19 samples was the United States, Italy and Spain.

Profiling relied on immunoSEQ multiplex PCR, and the TCRdb table lists in-frame clones only, not all of them. Among some 350,000 clones, 85% to 90% were seen once, and the ten largest hold approximately 1%. The CDR3 loop spans 13 amino acids. The germline V and J ends were trimmed by 7 bases and 2 bases, with 9 bases remaining between them. The chain has TRBV12-3 or TRBV12-4 and TRBJ1-5; D is undetermined. The clonotype was recovered from a man aged 18 to 30 who had recovered from COVID-19. The source material was PBMCs or T cells enriched from blood (not recorded which). The CDR3 loop is CASNSGRNQPQHF. The DNA of the CDR3 is TGTGCCAGCAATAGCGGTCGCAATCAGCCCCAGCATTTT.